The source of this T cell receptor beta chain is a study of a mutant IDH1 vaccine in newly diagnosed glioma. About the research overall: Patients began vaccination 4-6 weeks after radiotherapy alone, or with temozolomide cycles. Patients got radiotherapy, temozolomide, or both beforehand, and most got both. Whole-study results and caveats: With respect to changes in top peripheral T cell clonotypes, pseudoprogression seemed unrelated.

A note on this clone: Antigen: not known.

Profiled with immunoSEQ multiplex PCR; TCRdb holds only in-frame clones, not every one. The table lists 50,000 to 60,000 clones, around 80% of them singletons, with over 4.5% in the top ten. As for time point: week 5, during vaccination. It was 300 ug of mutant IDH1 20-mer peptide that made up each vaccine dose, given with topical imiquimod. The study enrolled donors with new WHO grade 3 or 4 IDH1-mutant, ATRX-lost astrocytomas. Trimming removed 5 bases from V and 4 bases from J, with 6 bases in between. The CDR3 loop spans 11 amino acids. The germline V gene has CDR1 SGHRS and CDR2 YFSETQ. The clonotype was recovered from a man in his forties or fifties with glioma. The rearrangement links TRBV5-1 to TRBJ1-1; D gene unclear. The sequencing used PBMCs, collected from a glioma patient whose treatment included an IDH1 peptide vaccine. CDR3 nucleotides: TGCGCCAGCAGGGCCGGCACTGAAGCTTTCTTT. Translation: CASRAGTEAFF.